Described below is a single TCR beta chain sequence and its context. The antigen it binds to is not known. Base quality data are lacking; no much larger clone is found one base away. One collaborating source in Seattle enrolled patients during active infection and followed them longitudinally through the course of disease. Each collaborating institution followed its own protocols to collect whole blood in K2EDTA tubes. For TCRbeta analysis, collaborators shipped samples as frozen whole blood, isolated PBMCs, or DNA extracted from either of those sample types. This entry comes from a study of blood T cell repertoires in COVID-19 (dated by TCRdb to 2019 to 2021). With respect to the entire study: Samples from collaborators originated in the United States, Italy and Spain and spanned both the acute and convalescent phases of COVID-19. The material from the prospective study consisted of cDNA or gDNA derived from T cells, B-cell-depleted T cells, or PBMCs. A freely available public database, intended as a resource for researchers studying the immune response to SARS-CoV-2, is where the repertoires were released. Samples were obtained from the ongoing ImmuneRACE study (first 160 participants) and from about 1,300 subjects provided by 6 global collaborators. Where available, HLA class I and class II types were taken from metadata supplied by the sample provider and were not determined by assay-based typing. Nearly every sample came with metadata listing a de-identified subject ID, COVID-19 status, age in years and sex. The dataset comprised deeply sampled blood TCRbeta repertoires from subjects exposed to, actively infected with, or recovered from COVID-19.

Points the paper makes about the study in general: How much clinical and demographic metadata was included differed by source and by participant, and the metadata was provided uncurated.

The germline V gene (reference sequence) provides CDR1 SEHNR and CDR2 FQNEAQ. The germline V and J ends show losses of 1 base and 5 bases respectively, and no gene match explains 9 bases of the junction. The CDR3 runs 16 amino acids, cysteine and phenylalanine included. Only CDR3 DNA is held: 48 bases, read in frame from base 1. TCRbeta CDR3 regions were amplified from genomic DNA by means of the immunoSEQ Assay, a bias-controlled multiplex PCR. The original methods were these. The number of nucleated cells in each sample was estimated from the amplification of reference gene primers within the assay. To quantify the absolute abundance of each unique TCRbeta CDR3 rearrangement, sequence reads were collapsed and filtered. For each sample, productive Simpson clonality was calculated by taking the square root of Simpson's diversity index across productive rearrangements. TCRdb provides this immuneACCESS table in a form limited to in-frame rearrangements. Some clones are lacking; in checked studies, under half of them reflect an unresolved V gene, and why the rest are absent is not known. D and trimming were read from the DNA, whereas the V and J calls and clone size are those reported in that table. The sample table lists 100,000 to 150,000 clones, 90% of them with a count of one. Of the sample, 3.5% to 4.5% is held by the ten largest clones.

Here the chain combines TRBV7-9 and TRBJ2-5, with 8 bases in between that match TRBD2. The source is a woman aged 60-75 years with COVID-19, enrolled during active disease. Source material: peripheral blood. CDR3 protein: CASSLGSLLAVETQYF. The DNA sequence reads TGTGCCAGCAGCTTAGGGTCCCTACTAGCGGTGGAGACCCAGTACTTC.